Listed below are T cell receptor beta chains from one sample, sequenced in a study of T cells in Graves' hyperthyroidism and ophthalmopathy. TCRdb analysed the multiplex PCR reads with MiXCR anew, one entry per CDR3 protein. The table includes roughly 660,000 distinct CDR3 sequences, 15% to 20% detected once. The specimen was blood. The receptors stem from a man aged 45 to 65 with Graves' hyperthyroidism. Each CDR3 is given with its conserved first and last residue. The D gene is left open where the match is weak. A row's size may be missing; if present it is once, few, many or a size class.

D,size,V,J,CDR3,DNA
.,.,TRBV7-3,TRBJ2-2,CASSLYGYTGELFF,TGTGCCAGCAGCTTATACGGGTACACCGGGGAGCTGTTTTTT
.,many,TRBV11-1,TRBJ2-1,CASSLDPAPYNEQFF,TGTGCCAGCAGCTTAGACCCAGCGCCCTACAATGAGCAGTTCTTC
.,many,TRBV12-3/TRBV12-4,TRBJ1-2,CASLLDLGRGRCDYGYTF,TGTGCCAGCCTCCTCGACTTAGGGAGGGGCAGGTGTGACTATGGCTACACCTTC
TRBD2,many,TRBV20-1,TRBJ2-7,CSAGDPSGRKSHEQYF,TGCAGTGCTGGGGACCCTAGCGGGAGAAAATCGCACGAGCAGTACTTC
TRBD1,many,TRBV2,TRBJ2-4,CASSLDRGLAKNIQYF,TGTGCCAGCAGCTTAGACAGGGGACTAGCCAAAAACATTCAGTACTTC
TRBD2,.,TRBV20-1,TRBJ2-3,CSVEDQGGGTDTQYF,TGCAGTGTAGAAGATCAGGGCGGGGGGACAGATACGCAGTATTTT
.,many,TRBV7-3,TRBJ2-5,CASSTTGTLRETQYF,TGTGCCAGCAGCACCACCGGGACTTTGAGGGAGACCCAGTACTTC
TRBD2,many,TRBV2,TRBJ2-1,CASYTGLAGFNEQFF,TGTGCCAGCTATACGGGGCTAGCGGGATTCAATGAGCAGTTCTTC
TRBD1,.,TRBV20-1,TRBJ2-7,CSARPGTGSHEQYF,TGCAGTGCTAGACCCGGGACAGGGAGTCACGAGCAGTACTTC
.,few,TRBV28,TRBJ2-7,CAIDYRGDEQYF,TGTGCCATCGATTACCGGGGCGACGAGCAGTACTTC
TRBD1,many,TRBV28,TRBJ1-6,CASSANRGPYNSPLHF,TGTGCCAGCAGCGCTAACAGGGGCCCCTATAATTCACCCCTCCACTTT
TRBD2,many,TRBV12-3/TRBV12-4,TRBJ2-3,CASSLGTSGTDTQYF,TGTGCCAGCAGCCTCGGGACTAGCGGCACAGATACGCAGTATTTT
TRBD2,.,TRBV30,TRBJ2-3,CAAKTKRERTDTQYF,TGTGCCGCGAAGACTAAGCGGGAAAGGACAGATACGCAGTATTTT
.,.,TRBV24-1,TRBJ1-2,CATSDFRRHYGYTF,TGTGCCACCAGTGATTTTCGCAGGCACTATGGCTACACCTTC
.,.,TRBV30,TRBJ2-2,CAWSVSGAGGELFF,TGTGCCTGGAGTGTTTCGGGGGCAGGCGGGGAGCTGTTTTTT
TRBD1,.,TRBV9,TRBJ2-7,CASSVEGTGIYEQYF,TGTGCCAGCAGCGTAGAGGGGACAGGGATATACGAGCAGTACTTC
.,many,TRBV27,TRBJ2-1,CASSPESSYNEQFF,TGTGCCAGCAGCCCCGAGAGCTCCTACAATGAGCAGTTCTTC
.,many,TRBV30,TRBJ1-1,CAWTDRLARRGNTEAFF,TGTGCCTGGACTGACAGGCTGGCACGTCGGGGGAACACTGAAGCTTTCTTT
.,few,TRBV20-1,TRBJ2-2,CSAYFGGAGELFF,TGCAGTGCCTACTTCGGGGGCGCCGGGGAGCTGTTTTTT
TRBD1,.,TRBV7-2,TRBJ2-7,CASSRRTGLYEQYF,TGTGCCAGCAGCCGGCGGACAGGGCTTTACGAGCAGTACTTC
TRBD1,many,TRBV6-1,TRBJ2-1,CASSPGQGAVYNEQFF,TGTGCCAGCAGCCCGGGACAGGGGGCGGTATACAATGAGCAGTTCTTC
.,many,TRBV11-2,TRBJ2-1,CASSLAQGWDEQFF,TGTGCCAGCAGCTTAGCGCAGGGATGGGATGAGCAGTTCTTC
.,few,TRBV30,TRBJ2-1,CAWSVWSRGELEQFF,TGTGCCTGGAGTGTATGGAGTAGGGGGGAGCTTGAGCAGTTCTTC
.,.,TRBV30,TRBJ1-5,CAWSAQTGYNQPQHF,TGTGCCTGGAGTGCGCAAACAGGTTACAATCAGCCCCAGCATTTT
TRBD1,few,TRBV5-1,TRBJ2-4,CASSQGTEITRNIQYF,TGCGCCAGCAGCCAAGGGACAGAGATAACGAGAAACATTCAGTACTTC
.,few,TRBV27,TRBJ2-2,CASSLFYPAGELFF,TGTGCCAGCAGTTTATTTTACCCCGCCGGGGAGCTGTTTTTT
.,.,TRBV29-1,TRBJ2-7,CGGAQRPYEQYF,TGCGGGGGTGCGCAGAGACCCTACGAGCAGTACTTC
.,.,TRBV18,TRBJ2-5,CASSQGNQETQYF,TGTGCCAGCTCACAGGGGAATCAAGAGACCCAGTACTTC
.,.,TRBV30,TRBJ2-4,CAWSVQGGKNIQYF,TGTGCCTGGAGTGTACAAGGGGGCAAAAACATTCAGTACTTC
.,.,TRBV24-1,TRBJ2-2,CATSSMGSTGELFF,TGTGCCACCAGTTCTATGGGGAGCACCGGGGAGCTGTTTTTT
.,many,TRBV24-1,TRBJ2-5,CATSDSLQETQYF,TGTGCCACCAGCGACTCCCTACAAGAGACCCAGTACTTC
TRBD1,many,TRBV10-3,TRBJ2-7,CAISESGQGVDEQYF,TGTGCCATCAGTGAGTCGGGACAGGGTGTGGACGAGCAGTACTTC
.,.,TRBV27,TRBJ2-7,CASSFWRAGNEQYF,TGTGCCAGCAGTTTCTGGAGGGCCGGGAACGAGCAGTACTTC
TRBD1,many,TRBV30,TRBJ1-5,CAWSVGQGAGQPQHF,TGTGCCTGGAGTGTCGGACAGGGGGCAGGTCAGCCCCAGCATTTT
TRBD2,many,TRBV2,TRBJ2-3,CASRRRLAGTDTQYF,TGTGCCAGCAGAAGACGACTAGCGGGAACAGATACGCAGTATTTT
TRBD1,many,TRBV28,TRBJ2-2,CASSLTGGRHGELFF,TGTGCCAGCAGCTTGACAGGGGGAAGGCACGGGGAGCTGTTTTTT
.,many,TRBV19,TRBJ1-1,CASSIEQGFMNTEAFF,TGTGCCAGTAGTATAGAGCAGGGGTTTATGAACACTGAAGCTTTCTTT
.,.,TRBV9,TRBJ2-2,CASSVESRQNTGELFF,TGTGCCAGCAGCGTAGAAAGTCGACAGAACACCGGGGAGCTGTTTTTT
TRBD2,once,TRBV14,TRBJ2-7,CASSRGPSGRNSYEQYF,TGTGCCAGCAGCCGCGGACCTAGCGGGAGGAACTCCTACGAGCAGTACTTC
TRBD2,many,TRBV12-3/TRBV12-4,TRBJ2-7,CASSGLAGHYEQYF,TGTGCCAGCAGTGGACTAGCGGGACACTACGAGCAGTACTTC
.,many,TRBV25-1,TRBJ2-2,CASSLQSNTGELFF,TGTGCCAGCAGTTTGCAGTCGAACACCGGGGAGCTGTTTTTT
TRBD2,.,TRBV4-3,TRBJ2-7,CASSQDPTSGSHEQYF,TGCGCCAGCAGCCAAGATCCAACTAGCGGGAGCCACGAGCAGTACTTC
.,.,TRBV15,TRBJ1-1,CATCRAGGMGNAEAFF,TGTGCCACCTGCAGAGCGGGGGGCATGGGGAACGCTGAAGCTTTCTTT
TRBD2,.,TRBV6-1,TRBJ2-2,CASSAPGLAGGLNTGELFF,TGTGCCAGCAGTGCCCCTGGACTAGCGGGAGGATTGAACACCGGGGAGCTGTTTTTT
.,few,TRBV10-3,TRBJ2-3,CAISDRGGADTQYF,TGTGCCATCAGTGACAGGGGGGGAGCAGATACGCAGTATTTT
TRBD1,.,TRBV6-5,TRBJ2-5,CASSYGTGTTQETQYF,TGTGCCAGCAGTTACGGGACAGGGACGACCCAAGAGACCCAGTACTTC
.,few,TRBV7-8,TRBJ2-4,CASSLGRGKSKNIQYF,TGTGCCAGCAGCTTAGGGAGGGGGAAGAGCAAAAACATTCAGTACTTC
TRBD1,many,TRBV12-3/TRBV12-4,TRBJ2-3,CASSLDRDLTDTQYF,TGTGCCAGCAGTCTAGACAGGGACCTCACAGATACGCAGTATTTT
.,many,TRBV12-3/TRBV12-4,TRBJ2-7,CASSLAHRAYEQYF,TGTGCCAGCAGTTTAGCTCACAGGGCCTACGAGCAGTACTTC
.,.,TRBV12-3/TRBV12-4,TRBJ1-2,CASIRGGTIYGYTF,TGTGCCAGCATCCGAGGAGGGACTATCTATGGCTACACCTTC
TRBD1,many,TRBV20-1,TRBJ1-2,CSEVDRVGGGYTF,TGCAGTGAGGTGGACAGGGTGGGTGGTGGCTACACCTTC
TRBD1,many,TRBV2,TRBJ1-5,CASTGGGGRNQPQHF,TGTGCCAGCACCGGGGGAGGGGGCCGCAATCAGCCCCAGCATTTT
.,.,TRBV9,TRBJ2-7,CASSDQDRPVPYEQYF,TGTGCCAGCAGCGACCAGGACAGACCGGTTCCCTACGAGCAGTACTTC
.,.,TRBV6-9,TRBJ2-7,CASSWGANSYEQYF,TGTGCCAGCAGTTGGGGGGCGAACTCCTACGAGCAGTACTTC